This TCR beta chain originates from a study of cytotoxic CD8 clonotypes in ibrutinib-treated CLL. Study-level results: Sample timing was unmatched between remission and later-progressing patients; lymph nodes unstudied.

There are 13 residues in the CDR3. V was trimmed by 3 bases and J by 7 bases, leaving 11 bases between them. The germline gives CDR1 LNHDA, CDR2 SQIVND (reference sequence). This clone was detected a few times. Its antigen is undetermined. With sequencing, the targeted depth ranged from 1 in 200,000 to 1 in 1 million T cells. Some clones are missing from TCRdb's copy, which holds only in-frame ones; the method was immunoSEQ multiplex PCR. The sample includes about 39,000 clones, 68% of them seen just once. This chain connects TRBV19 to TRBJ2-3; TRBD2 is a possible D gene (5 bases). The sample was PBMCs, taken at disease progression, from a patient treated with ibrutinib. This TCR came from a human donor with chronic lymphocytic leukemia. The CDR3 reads CASSMDRGNTQYF. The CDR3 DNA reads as TGTGCCAGTAGTATGGACCGAGGGAATACGCAGTATTTT.